These 30 T cell receptor beta chains share one sample of origin, sequenced in a study of PD-1 blockade in classical Hodgkin lymphoma. Time point described: newly diagnosed, previously untreated cHL patient sample. Investigators isolated CD4+ T cells from thawed PBMCs through magnetic negative selection. Libraries were prepared by immunoSEQ multiplex PCR; TCRdb keeps only in-frame clonotypes and omits some of them. The table includes around 16,000 clones, 70% to 90% detected once. The sequenced material came from CD4+ T cells from blood. The source of these receptors is a human donor with classical Hodgkin lymphoma.

The CDR3 coding sequence is TGCGCCAGCAGCCCCCTACTAGCGGGTGGCGCCGGGGAGCTGTTTTTT. As protein: CASSPLLAGGAGELFF. This chain links TRBV4-3 with TRBJ2-2; 9 bases fit TRBD2. This CDR3 has 16 residues. V lost 4 bases, J lost 6 bases, and 9 bases stayed unmatched. Germline V gene lookup returns CDR1 LGHNA and CDR2 YSLEER.

The chain has TRBV5-8 and TRBJ1-2; D remains ambiguous. The germline gives CDR1 SGHTS, CDR2 YDEGEE. There are 16 residues in the CDR3. Trimming left V 0 bases short and J 7 bases short, with 19 bases between. The CDR3 bases are TGTGCCAGCAGCTTGGAGGTGGGCCTAATGACGGGTGGCTACACCTTC. Translated, it gives CASSLEVGLMTGGYTF.

V and J are TRBV7-9 and TRBJ2-7, with D unresolved. This CDR3 region has 12 residues. The V gene lost 1 base and the J gene lost 2 bases, with 3 bases spanning the gap. Germline CDR1 reads SEHNR; CDR2 reads FQNEAQ (reference sequence). The CDR3 nucleotides are TGTGCCAGCAGCTTAGGCGCCTACGAGCAGTACTTC. Amino acid sequence: CASSLGAYEQYF.

CDR3 amino acids: CAWSKNRQGRNEQFF. The CDR3 nucleotides are TGTGCCTGGAGTAAAAACAGACAGGGGCGGAATGAGCAGTTCTTC. The gene calls are TRBV30 and TRBJ2-1, with 8 bases fitting TRBD1. This CDR3 comprises 15 residues. V shed 2 bases, J shed 7 bases, and the junction held 10 bases outside the gene matches. Per the germline V gene, CDR1 is GTSNPN and CDR2 is SVGIG (reference sequence).

The chain carries TRBV5-1 and TRBJ2-5; 9 nucleotides align to TRBD1. Germline loops: CDR1 SGHRS, CDR2 YFSETQ. V lost 0 bases, J lost 4 bases, and 10 bases stayed unmatched. This CDR3 is built from 17 residues. The chain's CDR3 is CASSLGIGTGLGETQYF. CDR3 sequence (DNA): TGCGCCAGCAGCTTGGGTATCGGGACAGGGTTGGGAGAGACCCAGTACTTC.

This chain joins TRBV5-5 and TRBJ2-1, with D uncertain. The V gene lost 0 bases and the J gene lost 0 bases, with 10 bases spanning the gap. This CDR3 is 16 amino acids long. Germline V gene data show CDR1 as SGHKS and CDR2 as YYEKEE (reference sequence). The CDR3 nucleotides read TGTGCCAGCAGCTTGGCGGTGGAGTACTCCTACAATGAGCAGTTCTTC. This gives the protein CASSLAVEYSYNEQFF.

The V call is TRBV29-1, the J call TRBJ2-1, with unresolved D. Trimming cost V 5 bases and J 0 bases, with 8 bases left between them. This CDR3 comprises 13 residues. CDR1 is SQVTM, CDR2 ANQGSEA, per germline. The CDR3 protein is CSVSSYSYNEQFF. DNA of the CDR3: TGCAGCGTTTCATCGTACTCCTACAATGAGCAGTTCTTC.

CDR3 DNA: TGTGCCAGCAGCTTAAGGGGGGCGGAACGGGAGACCCAGTACTTC. Encoded protein: CASSLRGAERETQYF. The J gene is TRBJ2-5, the V gene TRBV7-2, with D perhaps TRBD1 or TRBD2 (6 bases each). V was trimmed by 2 bases and J by 5 bases, leaving 15 bases between them. CDR3 length equals 15 residues. Germline V lookup: CDR1 SGHTA, CDR2 FQGNSA.

This clone was recorded once. The V and J genes are TRBV28 and TRBJ2-7, with D possibly TRBD1 on 6 matching bases. Germline values: CDR1 MDHEN, CDR2 SYDVKM. The CDR3 covers 13 residues. V lost 3 bases and J 1 base, leaving 7 bases between the germline ends. This chain's CDR3 is CASSLDSSYEQYF. Written as DNA, the CDR3 is TGTGCCAGCAGTTTGGACAGTTCCTACGAGCAGTACTTC. Supplemented by reference TRBV28 and TRBJ2-7, the full variable domain reads DVKVTQSSRYLVKRTGEKVFLECVQDMDHENMFWYRQDPGLGLRLIYFSYDVKMKEKGDIPEGYSVSREKKERFSLILESASTNQTSMYLCASSLDSSYEQYFGPGTRLTVT.

For the CDR3, the DNA is TGTGCCAGCAGTTTACAGAGAGGGTTGGGGGGCGGGGGCTACACCTTC. It specifies CASSLQRGLGGGGYTF. The J gene is TRBJ1-2, the V gene TRBV28; possibly TRBD1 for D (6 bases). Germline CDR1 MDHEN, CDR2 SYDVKM. Between the trimmed V and J ends, which lost 2 bases and 8 bases, there was a span of 21 bases. This CDR3 has 16 residues.

The chain uses TRBV28 and TRBJ1-4; no clear D gene. V lost 3 bases, J lost 10 bases, and 9 bases lay in between. Germline V CDR1 and CDR2: MDHEN, SYDVKM. This CDR3 spans 12 amino acids. The CDR3 sequence is CASSLASRKLFF. CDR3 nucleotides: TGTGCCAGCAGTTTGGCTAGTAGAAAACTGTTTTTT.

The genes are TRBV7-2 and TRBJ2-7; no clear D gene. Germline lookup yields CDR1 SGHTA and CDR2 FQGNSA. This CDR3 contains 14 residues. The ends were cut back, 5 bases at V and 0 bases at J, with 11 bases in the middle. The DNA of the CDR3 is TGTGCCAGCAGCCCCCGGCTCAGCTCCTACGAGCAGTACTTC. Residues: CASSPRLSSYEQYF. Looking up the rest from reference TRBV7-2 and TRBJ2-7 gives the full variable domain: GAGVSQSPSNKVTEKGKDVELRCDPISGHTALYWYRQSLGQGLEFLIYFQGNSAPDKSGLPSDRFSAERTGGSVSTLTIQRTQQEDSAVYLCASSPRLSSYEQYFGPGTRLTVT.

A single count supports this clone. Here the CDR3 DNA reads TGTGCCAGCAGTTACTGGGACAGGGGATTCCCCGGGGAGCTGTTTTTT. Its translation is CASSYWDRGFPGELFF. The chain links TRBV6-6 to TRBJ2-2; TRBD1 matches 10 bases. The CDR3 has 16 residues. Germline V gives CDR1 MNHNY, CDR2 SVGAGI (reference sequence). The V gene end was trimmed by 1 base and the J gene end by 6 bases; junction bases not matched to a gene: 5.

V gene TRBV6-5 combines with J gene TRBJ1-1; D remains unclear. The CDR3 length is 13 residues. Trimming left V 0 bases short and J 1 base short, with 3 bases between. Germline CDR1 MNHEY, CDR2 SVGAGI. The CDR3 reads CASSYSANTEAFF. Written as DNA, the CDR3 is TGTGCCAGCAGTTACTCGGCGAACACTGAAGCTTTCTTT.

The genes are TRBV7-2 and TRBJ2-3; perhaps D is TRBD1 or TRBD2 (5 bases each). Germline CDR1 and CDR2: SGHTA and FQGNSA. The CDR3 is made up of 16 amino acids. With 5 bases removed from V and 4 bases from J, the gap between germline ends came to 19 bases. The CDR3 DNA sequence: TGTGCCAGCAGCGCAAGGAGGCGGGCACAGGCAGATACGCAGTATTTT. This translates into CASSARRRAQADTQYF. The variable domain in full, with the rest retrieved from reference TRBV7-2 and TRBJ2-3, is GAGVSQSPSNKVTEKGKDVELRCDPISGHTALYWYRQSLGQGLEFLIYFQGNSAPDKSGLPSDRFSAERTGGSVSTLTIQRTQQEDSAVYLCASSARRRAQADTQYFGPGTRLTVL.

The V gene is TRBV9, the J gene TRBJ1-3; D gene uncertain. This CDR3 spans 13 amino acids. CDR1 is SGDLS and CDR2 is YYNGEE in the germline V gene. The germline V and J ends were trimmed by 5 bases and 4 bases, with 10 bases remaining between them. The chain's CDR3 is CASRGREGNTIYF. The CDR3 region has the DNA TGTGCCAGCAGGGGAAGGGAGGGAAACACCATATATTTT.

This clone was found once. The V and J genes are TRBV6-5 and TRBJ2-7, with a tentative D call TRBD2 (5 bases). The CDR3 totals 14 residues. Germline V lookup: CDR1 MNHEY, CDR2 SVGAGI. The V and J ends lost 7 bases and 4 bases respectively, with 17 bases between them. The CDR3 sequence: CASKGSSRGYEQYF. The CDR3 nucleotides read TGTGCCAGCAAGGGTAGCTCCCGAGGGTACGAGCAGTACTTC.

The genes are TRBV30 and TRBJ2-1, with D unclear. Trimming pared 3 bases from V and 9 bases from J, leaving 18 bases between. Germline CDR1 and CDR2: GTSNPN and SVGIG (reference sequence). The CDR3 covers 14 residues. CDR3 DNA sequence: TGTGCCTGGAGCCACCTCCAGGTGGCAGGTGAGCAGTTCTTC. This encodes CAWSHLQVAGEQFF.

The CDR3 is CASSLDQGARNYGYTF. The CDR3 DNA is TGTGCCAGCAGCTTGGACCAGGGGGCCCGTAACTATGGCTACACCTTC. This chain uses TRBV5-6 with TRBJ1-2; TRBD1 agrees at 8 bases. The CDR3 runs 16 residues. Trimming removed 0 bases from V and 1 base from J; junction bases left unmatched: 5. Germline loops: CDR1 SGHDT, CDR2 YYEEEE.

The chain links TRBV27 to TRBJ1-1; TRBD1 matches 7 bases. Unmatched junction bases numbered 11, after V lost 6 bases and J lost 4 bases. The CDR3 is 15 amino acids. Germline V gene sequence: CDR1 MNHEY, CDR2 SMNVEV (reference sequence). CDR3 nucleotide sequence: TGTGCCAGCAGAGAGGGGACAGTCCGGGGCACTGAAGCTTTCTTT. Encoded protein: CASREGTVRGTEAFF.

This chain uses TRBV19 with TRBJ1-2; the D gene is possibly TRBD1 (5 bases). Trimming took 1 base from V and 4 from J, leaving 13 bases between them. The CDR3 covers 15 residues. Germline V lookup: CDR1 LNHDA, CDR2 SQIVND (reference sequence). The CDR3 here is CASSIVRGRSYGYTF. The CDR3 nucleotides are TGTGCCAGTAGTATAGTTCGGGGGAGAAGCTATGGCTACACCTTC.

The chain links TRBV14 to TRBJ2-7; 10 nucleotides align to TRBD2. Trimming took 5 bases from V and 4 from J; bases not matched to a gene: 11. The CDR3 contains 16 residues. Germline V gene lookup returns CDR1 SGHDN and CDR2 FVKESK. This CDR3 reads CASSAHRTSGNYEQYF. As DNA, the CDR3 is TGTGCCAGCAGCGCCCATCGGACTAGCGGTAATTACGAGCAGTACTTC.

The chain uses TRBV5-1 and TRBJ2-7; 10 bases map to TRBD1. This CDR3 is built from 13 residues. Germline trimming cut 5 bases from V and 5 bases from J; bases unmatched to any gene: 4. Germline CDR1 is SGHRS and CDR2 is YFSETQ. This CDR3 reads CASRRTGGNEQYF. In DNA form, the CDR3 reads TGCGCCAGCAGGCGGACAGGGGGGAACGAGCAGTACTTC.

This clone was seen a few times. J is TRBJ1-1 and V is TRBV7-9; no firm D call. Germline-derived CDR1 and CDR2 are SEHNR and FQNEAQ (reference sequence). The CDR3 contains 14 residues. V dropped 1 base and J dropped 3 bases, with 9 bases sitting between them. The CDR3 loop is CASSLGAMDTEAFF. The CDR3 coding sequence is TGTGCCAGCAGCTTAGGGGCGATGGACACTGAAGCTTTCTTT.

V is TRBV29-1 and J is TRBJ2-1; D not certain. The CDR3 sequence is 11 residues long. From germline, CDR1 is SQVTM and CDR2 ANQGSEA. Trimming pared 6 bases from V and 4 bases from J, leaving 7 bases between. The CDR3 nucleotides read TGCAGCGTGGACGATTACAATGAGCAGTTCTTC. This codes for CSVDDYNEQFF.

The chain uses TRBV7-2 and TRBJ1-5, with 9 positions matching TRBD1. Germline V gene lookup returns CDR1 SGHTA and CDR2 FQGNSA. This CDR3 is 14 amino acids long. The trim removed 5 bases at V and 7 bases at J, leaving 6 bases unmatched. DNA for the CDR3: TGTGCCAGCAGCCCGGACAGGGGAAGACAGCCCCAGCATTTT. It is translated as CASSPDRGRQPQHF.

The chain is built from TRBV2 and TRBJ2-1, with TRBD2 identical over 7 bases. Looked up from germline, CDR1 is SNHLY and CDR2 is FYNNEI. V lost 6 bases, J lost 3 bases, and 14 bases stayed unmatched. There are 17 residues in the CDR3. The CDR3 loop reads CASSTSGKRLGYNEQFF. The CDR3 DNA reads as TGTGCCAGCAGCACAAGCGGGAAGCGATTAGGCTACAATGAGCAGTTCTTC.

The rearrangement uses TRBV13 and TRBJ2-7; D possibly corresponds to TRBD2 (5 bases). The CDR3 extends over 15 amino acids. The V gene's germline CDR1 is PRHDT and CDR2 FYEKMQ (reference sequence). V lost 2 bases and J lost 1, with 12 bases in between. This CDR3 reads CASSLRRTPSYEQYF. CDR3 nucleotides: TGTGCCAGCAGCTTAAGACGGACTCCTTCCTACGAGCAGTACTTC.

The genes are TRBV19 and TRBJ2-4; TRBD1 agrees at 9 bases. This CDR3 has 14 residues. Germline CDR1 and CDR2: LNHDA and SQIVND (reference sequence). Trimming took 5 bases from V and 7 from J; bases not matched to a gene: 6. The CDR3 DNA follows: TGTGCCAGTAGTCTACAGGGGGCGAGGAACATTCAGTACTTC. Translating it yields CASSLQGARNIQYF.

The chain joins TRBV10-3 to TRBJ1-3; no reliable D call. Trimming took 2 bases from V and 2 from J, leaving 7 bases between them. Looked up from germline, CDR1 is ENHRY and CDR2 is SYGVKD. The CDR3 has 14 residues. DNA of the CDR3: TGTGCCATCAGTGAGGTGTGGGCTGGAAACACCATATATTTT. Its translation: CAISEVWAGNTIYF.